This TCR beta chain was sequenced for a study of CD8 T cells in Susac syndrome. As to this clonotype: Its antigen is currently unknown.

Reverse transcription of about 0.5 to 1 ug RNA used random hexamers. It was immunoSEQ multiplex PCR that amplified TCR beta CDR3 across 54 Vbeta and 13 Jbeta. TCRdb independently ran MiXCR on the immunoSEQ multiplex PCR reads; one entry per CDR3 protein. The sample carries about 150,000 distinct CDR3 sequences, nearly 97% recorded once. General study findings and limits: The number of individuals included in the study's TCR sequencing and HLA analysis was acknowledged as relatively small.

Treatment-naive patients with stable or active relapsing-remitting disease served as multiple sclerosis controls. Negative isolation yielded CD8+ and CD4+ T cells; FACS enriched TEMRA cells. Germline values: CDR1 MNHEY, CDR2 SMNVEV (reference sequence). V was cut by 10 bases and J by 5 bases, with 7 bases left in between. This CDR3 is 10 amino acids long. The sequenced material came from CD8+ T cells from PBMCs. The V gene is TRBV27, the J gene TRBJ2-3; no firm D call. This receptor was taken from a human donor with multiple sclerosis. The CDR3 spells CATRGDTQYF. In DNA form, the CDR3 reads TGTGCCACTCGAGGAGATACGCAGTATTTT.